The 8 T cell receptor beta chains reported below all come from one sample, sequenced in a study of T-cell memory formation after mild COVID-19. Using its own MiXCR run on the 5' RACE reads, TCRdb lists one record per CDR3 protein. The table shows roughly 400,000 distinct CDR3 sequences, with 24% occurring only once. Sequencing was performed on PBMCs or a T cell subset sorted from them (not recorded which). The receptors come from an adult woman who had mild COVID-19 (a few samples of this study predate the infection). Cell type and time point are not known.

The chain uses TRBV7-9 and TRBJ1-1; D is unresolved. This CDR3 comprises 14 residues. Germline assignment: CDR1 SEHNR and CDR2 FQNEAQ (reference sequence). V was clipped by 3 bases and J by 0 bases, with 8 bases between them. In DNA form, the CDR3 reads TGTGCCAGCAGCTTTTCAAGAGTGAACACTGAAGCTTTCTTT. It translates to CASSFSRVNTEAFF.

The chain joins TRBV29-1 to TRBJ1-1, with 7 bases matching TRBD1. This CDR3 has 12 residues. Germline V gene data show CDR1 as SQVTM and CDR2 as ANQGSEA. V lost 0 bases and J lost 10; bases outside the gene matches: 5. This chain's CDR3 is CSVEEGGTAAFF. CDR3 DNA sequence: TGCAGCGTTGAAGAAGGGGGGACAGCAGCTTTCTTT.

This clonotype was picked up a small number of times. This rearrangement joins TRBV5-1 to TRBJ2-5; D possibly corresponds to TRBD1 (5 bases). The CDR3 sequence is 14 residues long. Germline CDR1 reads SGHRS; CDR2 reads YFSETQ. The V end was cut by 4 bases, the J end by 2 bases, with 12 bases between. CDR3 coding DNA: TGCGCCAGCAGCGATGACAGCCCTCAAGAGACCCAGTACTTC. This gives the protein CASSDDSPQETQYF.

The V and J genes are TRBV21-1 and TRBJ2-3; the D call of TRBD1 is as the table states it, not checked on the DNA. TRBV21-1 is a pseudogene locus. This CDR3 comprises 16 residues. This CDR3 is CASSTPRTGEADTQYF. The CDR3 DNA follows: TGTGCCAGCAGCACCCCTCGGACAGGGGAGGCAGATACGCAGTATTTT.

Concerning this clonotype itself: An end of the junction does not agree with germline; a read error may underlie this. CDR3 coding DNA: TGTGCTAGCAGCCCCGCAGGGGCCGATACGCAGTATTTT. Amino acid sequence: CASSPAGADTQYF. The chain couples TRBV7-7 to TRBJ2-3, with TRBD1 as a possible D gene (6 bases). The CDR3 contains 13 residues. Germline V CDR1 and CDR2: SSHAT, FNYEAQ (reference sequence).

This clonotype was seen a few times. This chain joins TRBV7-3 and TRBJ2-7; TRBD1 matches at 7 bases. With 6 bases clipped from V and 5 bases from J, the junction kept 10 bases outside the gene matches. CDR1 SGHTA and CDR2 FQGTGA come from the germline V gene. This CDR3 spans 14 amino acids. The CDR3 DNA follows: TGTGCCAGCAGGAGGACAGGCGGTGTGGACGAGCAGTACTTC. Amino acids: CASRRTGGVDEQYF.

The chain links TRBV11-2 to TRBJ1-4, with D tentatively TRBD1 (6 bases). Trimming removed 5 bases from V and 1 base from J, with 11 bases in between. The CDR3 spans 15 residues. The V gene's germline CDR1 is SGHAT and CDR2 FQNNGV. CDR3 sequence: CASSQGIRTNEKLFF. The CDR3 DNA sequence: TGTGCCAGCAGCCAGGGGATTAGAACTAATGAAAAACTGTTTTTT.

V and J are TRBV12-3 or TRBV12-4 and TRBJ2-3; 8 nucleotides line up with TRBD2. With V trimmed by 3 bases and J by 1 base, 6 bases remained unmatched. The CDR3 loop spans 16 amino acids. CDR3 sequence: CASSFPGGTGTDTQYF. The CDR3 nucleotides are TGTGCCAGCAGTTTCCCGGGAGGGACGGGCACAGATACGCAGTATTTT.